This TCR beta chain was obtained from a study of T cell changes during pregnancy in multiple sclerosis. Clones were read by immunoSEQ multiplex PCR, and TCRdb kept only the in-frame ones, dropping some. This sample carries about 70,000 clones, roughly 94% of them seen once, and the ten largest clones take approximately 0.63%. This specimen consisted of peripheral blood, obtained in the third trimester of pregnancy. The TCR comes from a female donor with multiple sclerosis, enrolled in a pregnancy study.

The CDR3 loop is CASSDTKGDGYTF. In DNA, the CDR3 is TGTGCCAGCAGTGACACCAAGGGGGATGGCTACACCTTC. The chain combines TRBV6-4 with TRBJ1-2; weak D call: TRBD1 (6 bases). Germline lookup yields CDR1 MRHNA and CDR2 SNTAGT. Trimming removed 2 bases from V and 6 bases from J, with 10 bases in between. CDR3 length: 13 residues.